The TCR beta chain under discussion was sequenced for a study of PD-L1 blockade in urothelial cancer. The overall study: The patients first took atezolizumab in about 2014, receiving 1,200 mg intravenously every 3 weeks. Median blood clonality was roughly 0.087, with under 100,000 unique TCRs. Analyzed time points were 3 weeks (second dose) and 6 weeks after therapy began.

Unmatched junction bases numbered 5, after V lost 3 bases and J lost 6 bases. Germline V gene sequence: CDR1 LNHDA, CDR2 SQIVND (reference sequence). The CDR3 runs to 15 residues. Here immunoSEQ multiplex PCR was the method, and the copy in TCRdb shows in-frame clones only, minus some. In the table there are tens of thousands of clones, roughly 87% of which are singletons. Noted time point: pretreatment peripheral blood. Patients had urothelial carcinoma that was locally advanced or metastatic. The V and J genes are TRBV19 and TRBJ2-1; 10 nucleotides match TRBD2. The specimen comprised PBMCs, sampled around atezolizumab (anti-PD-L1) treatment. The source of this sequence is a woman aged 60 to 75 with urothelial cancer. CDR3 sequence: CASSIESGRVNEQFF. The DNA of the CDR3 is TGTGCCAGTAGTATTGAGAGCGGGAGGGTCAATGAGCAGTTCTTC.